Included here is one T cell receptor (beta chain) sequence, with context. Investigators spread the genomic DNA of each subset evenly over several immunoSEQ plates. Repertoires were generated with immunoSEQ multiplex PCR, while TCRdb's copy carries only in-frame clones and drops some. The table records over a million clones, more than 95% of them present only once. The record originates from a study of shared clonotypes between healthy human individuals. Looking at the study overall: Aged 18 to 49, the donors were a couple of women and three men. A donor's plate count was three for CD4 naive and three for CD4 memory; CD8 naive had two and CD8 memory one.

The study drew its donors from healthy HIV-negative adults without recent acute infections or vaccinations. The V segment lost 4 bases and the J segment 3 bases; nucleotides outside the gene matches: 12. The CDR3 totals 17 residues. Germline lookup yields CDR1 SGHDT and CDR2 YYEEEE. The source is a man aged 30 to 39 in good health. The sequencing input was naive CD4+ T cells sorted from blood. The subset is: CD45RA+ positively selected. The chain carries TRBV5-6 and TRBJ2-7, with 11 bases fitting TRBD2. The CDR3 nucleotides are TGTGCCAGCAGCCCTAGGGTACTAGCGGGAGTTCGCTACGAGCAGTACTTC. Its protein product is CASSPRVLAGVRYEQYF. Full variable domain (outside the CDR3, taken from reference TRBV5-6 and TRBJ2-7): DAGVTQSPTHLIKTRGQQVTLRCSPKSGHDTVSWYQQALGQGPQFIFQYYEEEERQRGNFPDRFSGHQFPNYSSELNVNALLLGDSALYLCASSPRVLAGVRYEQYFGPGTRLTVT.